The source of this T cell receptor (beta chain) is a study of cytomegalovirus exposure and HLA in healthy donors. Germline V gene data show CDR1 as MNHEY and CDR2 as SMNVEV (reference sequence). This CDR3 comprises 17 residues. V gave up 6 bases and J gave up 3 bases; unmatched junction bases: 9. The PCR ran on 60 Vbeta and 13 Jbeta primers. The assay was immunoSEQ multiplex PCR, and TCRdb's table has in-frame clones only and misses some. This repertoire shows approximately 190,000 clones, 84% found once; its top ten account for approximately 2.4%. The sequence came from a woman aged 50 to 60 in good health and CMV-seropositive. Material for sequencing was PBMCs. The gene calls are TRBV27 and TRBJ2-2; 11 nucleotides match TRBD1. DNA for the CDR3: TGTGCCAGCAGGGCACGCTGGACAGGGGGCGACACCGGGGAGCTGTTTTTT. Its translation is CASRARWTGGDTGELFF.